The 25 T cell receptor beta chains listed next were all sequenced from one sample in a study of CD8+ T cells in alopecia areata. Treatment described: oral pan-JAK inhibitor, 5-10 mg twice daily. RNA extraction and reverse transcription yielded cDNA as sequencing template. Repertoires were generated with immunoSEQ multiplex PCR, while TCRdb's copy carries only in-frame clones and drops some. The repertoire includes fewer than 250,000 clones, roughly 60% of them detected once, and approximately 0.93% sits in the top ten. The sample consisted of CD4+ T cells sorted from blood, taken at week 24, from a patient treated with tofacitinib. These receptors were collected from a human donor with alopecia areata.

This chain joins TRBV29-1 and TRBJ2-7, with a tentative D call TRBD1 (6 bases). The germline gives CDR1 SQVTM, CDR2 ANQGSEA. Trimming stripped 7 bases from V and 6 bases from J, with 19 bases between. This CDR3 is built from 13 residues. CDR3 protein: CSGGRDIGSEQYF. The CDR3 DNA sequence: TGCAGCGGCGGTCGGGACATCGGATCCGAGCAGTACTTC.

The chain links TRBV2 to TRBJ2-5; D is perhaps TRBD2 (6 bases). This CDR3 is built from 15 residues. The germline gives CDR1 SNHLY, CDR2 FYNNEI. Trimming stripped 6 bases from V and 3 bases from J, with 17 bases between. This CDR3 is CASRGGVGRKETQYF. CDR3 DNA sequence: TGTGCCAGCAGAGGAGGGGTCGGACGAAAAGAGACCCAGTACTTC.

This clone was seen a few times. The chain has TRBV29-1 and TRBJ2-7; no firm D call. V was clipped by 4 bases and J by 0 bases, with 10 bases between them. The CDR3 is 13 residues long. Germline CDR1 and CDR2: SQVTM and ANQGSEA. In DNA, the CDR3 is TGCAGCGTTGGAACTTATCGCTCCTACGAGCAGTACTTC. Translating gives CSVGTYRSYEQYF.

This clone is a singleton in its sample. The V call is TRBV6-1, the J call TRBJ2-2; maybe TRBD2 (5 bases). The germline gives CDR1 MNHNS, CDR2 SASEGT. Trimming left V 0 bases short and J 2 bases short, with 13 bases between. The CDR3 has 17 residues. The CDR3 bases are TGTGCCAGCAGTGAAGCTAGTCGAGGGATCAACACCGGGGAGCTGTTTTTT. Its protein product is CASSEASRGINTGELFF.

About this clone itself: Other DNA sequences in the sample encode the same CDR3. The chain combines TRBV29-1 with TRBJ1-1, with D unclear. Germline CDR1 is SQVTM and CDR2 is ANQGSEA. The CDR3 loop spans 13 amino acids. Trimming left V 4 bases short and J 0 bases short, with 9 bases between. The CDR3 coding sequence is TGCAGCGTTGTTGGGCAGATGAACACTGAAGCTTTCTTT. The encoded protein is CSVVGQMNTEAFF.

This clone turned up a few times. The CDR3 here is CSVDLGQGARTEAFF. Written as DNA, the CDR3 is TGCAGCGTTGATCTAGGACAGGGGGCGCGTACTGAAGCTTTCTTT. V is TRBV29-1 and J is TRBJ1-1; 11 nucleotides line up with TRBD1. This CDR3 region has 15 residues. Germline-derived CDR1 and CDR2 are SQVTM and ANQGSEA. The junction had 8 bases not matched to a gene; V was cut back by 3 bases and J by 5 bases.

A single count supports this clone. This chain joins TRBV5-6 and TRBJ2-5; 9 bases match TRBD2. The J call is doubtful: the DNA matches TRBJ2-7 better. This CDR3 has 17 amino acids. Germline CDR1 SGHDT, CDR2 YYEEEE. This CDR3 is CASSLGIERGDSYEQYF. The CDR3 DNA reads as TGTGCCAGCAGCTTGGGGATCGAGCGGGGGGACTCCTACGAGCAGTACTTC.

This clone has only one observation. This chain joins TRBV5-1 and TRBJ1-1; no reliable D call. Trimming cost V 3 bases and J 0 bases, with 6 bases left between them. Germline assignment: CDR1 SGHRS and CDR2 YFSETQ. The CDR3 runs to 13 residues. DNA of the CDR3: TGCGCCAGCAGCTCAGAAGTGAACACTGAAGCTTTCTTT. Translating it yields CASSSEVNTEAFF.

This clone was seen only once. The chain recombines TRBV12-5 with TRBJ1-5, with TRBD1 matching over 7 bases. This CDR3 has 14 residues. Losses at the gene ends were 6 bases for V and 3 bases for J; bases not matched to a gene: 5. Germline-derived CDR1 and CDR2 are LGHNT and FRNRAP. CDR3 in amino acids: CASGPDRDNQPQHF. The CDR3 nucleotides are TGTGCTAGTGGACCTGACAGGGACAATCAGCCCCAGCATTTT.

The V call is TRBV30, the J call TRBJ1-2; unclear D gene. CDR1 and CDR2 from the germline V gene are GTSNPN and SVGIG (reference sequence). The length of the CDR3 is 11 residues. The V and J ends lost 2 bases and 6 bases respectively, with 7 bases between them. The CDR3 reads CAWSPDHGYTF. The CDR3 DNA sequence: TGTGCCTGGAGTCCGGATCATGGCTACACCTTC.

The chain couples TRBV18 to TRBJ1-1; D remains ambiguous. This CDR3 contains 12 residues. Per the germline V gene, CDR1 is KGHSH and CDR2 is LQKENI. Trimming removed 6 bases from V and 5 bases from J, with 10 bases in between. In DNA, the CDR3 is TGTGCCAGCTCTAGGGAGGAGACTGAAGCTTTCTTT. Its translation is CASSREETEAFF.

This chain uses TRBV4-3 with TRBJ2-7; 10 positions match TRBD2. The CDR3 has 15 residues. Germline CDR1 reads LGHNA; CDR2 reads YSLEER. V shed 1 base and J 3 bases; nucleotides not matched to a gene: 3. As DNA, the CDR3 is TGCGCCAGCAGCCAAGTAGCGGGGGGTGGCTACGAGCAGTACTTC. It encodes CASSQVAGGGYEQYF.

The chain links TRBV6-6 to TRBJ1-5; D gene ambiguous. This CDR3 contains 13 residues. Trimming cost V 7 bases and J 4 bases, with 11 bases left between them. The germline gives CDR1 MNHNY, CDR2 SVGAGI (reference sequence). The CDR3 nucleotides read TGTGCCAGCATCCAGAGTGTGAATCAGCCCCAGCATTTT. It is translated as CASIQSVNQPQHF.

This clone showed up just a few times. The gene calls are TRBV25-1 and TRBJ2-7, with TRBD1 matching over 8 bases. The CDR3 extends over 13 amino acids. The V gene end was trimmed by 3 bases and the J gene end by 5 bases; junction bases not matched to a gene: 3. Germline loops: CDR1 MGHDK, CDR2 SYGVNS. The CDR3 loop is CASSETGANEQYF. The CDR3 DNA sequence: TGTGCCAGCAGTGAGACAGGGGCTAACGAGCAGTACTTC.

This chain joins TRBV29-1 and TRBJ1-1; maybe TRBD1 (6 bases). This CDR3 has 14 amino acids. The V gene's germline CDR1 is SQVTM and CDR2 ANQGSEA. The V end was cut by 3 bases, the J end by 1 base, with 12 bases between. CDR3 sequence (DNA): TGCAGCGTTGACAGGGGAGGACCGAACACTGAAGCTTTCTTT. Protein product: CSVDRGGPNTEAFF.

The rearrangement joins TRBV30 to TRBJ1-2; weak D call: TRBD1 (6 bases). V lost 3 bases, J lost 8 bases, and 16 bases lay in between. The CDR3 has 13 amino acids. The germline V gene encodes CDR1 GTSNPN and CDR2 SVGIG (reference sequence). The CDR3 loop is CAWSPLAGEGYTF. The CDR3 DNA sequence: TGTGCCTGGAGCCCCCTGGCAGGGGAAGGCTACACCTTC.

This clone occurred a few times. The rearrangement links TRBV2 to TRBJ2-2, with TRBD2 matching 9 bases. J lost 7 bases, V lost 5 bases, and 8 bases had no gene match. The germline V gene has CDR1 SNHLY and CDR2 FYNNEI. CDR3 length equals 15 residues. The CDR3 DNA sequence: TGTGCCAGCAGTCAATCTAGCGGGGTGATCGGGGAGCTGTTTTTT. Its protein is CASSQSSGVIGELFF.

This clone has only a few counts. J is TRBJ2-1 and V is TRBV5-1, with D unresolved. With 4 bases removed from V and 5 bases from J, the gap between germline ends came to 16 bases. Germline CDR1 SGHRS, CDR2 YFSETQ. CDR3 size: 15 residues. The CDR3 loop is CASSRAGERNNEQFF. CDR3 DNA sequence: TGCGCCAGCAGCCGCGCTGGGGAACGGAACAATGAGCAGTTCTTC. The full variable domain, in which reference TRBV5-1 and TRBJ2-1 provide the parts outside the CDR3, is KAGVTQTPRYLIKTRGQQVTLSCSPISGHRSVSWYQQTPGQGLQFLFEYFSETQRNKGNFPGRFSGRQFSNSRSEMNVSTLELGDSALYLCASSRAGERNNEQFFGPGTRLTVL.

This clone was observed once. V gene TRBV29-1 combines with J gene TRBJ2-5; D might be TRBD2 (5 bases). Germline CDR1 reads SQVTM; CDR2 reads ANQGSEA. The V and J ends lost 3 bases and 5 bases respectively, with 13 bases between them. This CDR3 spans 13 amino acids. The CDR3 bases are TGCAGCGTTGATTCGGGGTCGGGGGAGACCCAGTACTTC. Amino acids: CSVDSGSGETQYF.

The rearrangement joins TRBV29-1 to TRBJ2-1; possible D gene TRBD2, 6 bases. Germline V gives CDR1 SQVTM, CDR2 ANQGSEA. This CDR3 spans 12 amino acids. V lost 5 bases to trimming and J lost 4 bases, with 9 bases between them. The DNA of the CDR3 is TGCAGCGTTTGGGGGGAGTACAATGAGCAGTTCTTC. As protein: CSVWGEYNEQFF.

This chain joins TRBV7-9 and TRBJ2-1; possibly TRBD1 for D (6 bases). The CDR3 spans 15 residues. CDR1 is SEHNR and CDR2 is FQNEAQ in the germline V gene (reference sequence). V was clipped by 6 bases and J by 0 bases, with 12 bases between them. Written as DNA, the CDR3 is TGTGCCAGCAGGAAACAGGGTTTCTCCTACAATGAGCAGTTCTTC. It is translated as CASRKQGFSYNEQFF. The complete variable domain, with remaining parts taken from reference TRBV7-9 and TRBJ2-1, reads DTGVSQNPRHKITKRGQNVTFRCDPISEHNRLYWYRQTLGQGPEFLTYFQNEAQLEKSRLLSDRFSAERPKGSFSTLEIQRTEQGDSAMYLCASRKQGFSYNEQFFGPGTRLTVL.

This clone has a handful of counts. The rearrangement links TRBV29-1 to TRBJ2-3; a possible D gene is TRBD2 (6 bases). CDR1 and CDR2 from the germline V gene are SQVTM and ANQGSEA. Trimming removed 4 bases at V and 2 bases at J, with 16 bases between. CDR3 length: 15 amino acids. CDR3 loop: CSVVRREAITDTQYF. CDR3 nucleotides: TGCAGCGTTGTAAGGCGGGAAGCGATCACAGATACGCAGTATTTT.

The J gene is TRBJ2-3, the V gene TRBV7-8, with 13 bases lining up with TRBD2. The trim removed 2 bases at V and 0 bases at J, leaving 8 bases unmatched. The CDR3 is made up of 19 amino acids. Germline V gives CDR1 SGHVS, CDR2 FQNEAQ. The DNA of the CDR3 is TGTGCCAGCAGCTTACCGGGACTAGCGGGGTTTAATAGCACAGATACGCAGTATTTT. Its protein product is CASSLPGLAGFNSTDTQYF.

The chain has TRBV25-1 and TRBJ1-6, with 7 bases that match TRBD1. CDR3 length: 16 amino acids. V shed 1 base and J 10 bases; nucleotides not matched to a gene: 10. CDR1 and CDR2 from the germline V gene are MGHDK and SYGVNS. CDR3 residues: CASSESTGQSGSPLHF. CDR3 bases: TGTGCCAGCAGTGAATCCACGGGACAGTCCGGCTCACCCCTCCACTTT.

This clone occurred many times. This same CDR3 is encoded by further DNA sequences in the sample. CDR3 DNA sequence: TGTGCCATCAGTGATGGTGGGGGCACAGATACGCAGTATTTT. This encodes CAISDGGGTDTQYF. V and J are TRBV10-3 and TRBJ2-3; D unclear. The CDR3 has 14 residues. Per germline, CDR1 ENHRY and CDR2 SYGVKD. Trimming took off 3 bases at V and 1 base at J, with 8 bases between the two ends.